A selection of T cell receptor beta chains follows, all from one sample in a study of blood T cell repertoires in COVID-19. The data were produced by immunoSEQ multiplex PCR, yet TCRdb's version contains in-frame clones alone and is incomplete. The repertoire has 80,000 to 100,000 clones, 80% of them found once; the top ten carry approximately 10%. The sequenced sample was peripheral blood. The receptor set was obtained from a woman in her 70s with acute or convalescent COVID-19. Each CDR3 is given with its conserved first and last residue. The D gene is left open where the match is weak. A clone size is listed for some rows: how often the clone was seen (once, few, many), or a class if it is expanded.

TRBJ2-5	.	.	TRBV11-1	TGTGCCAGCAGCTTGAATCAGGGGTACCAAGAGACCCAGTACTTC	CASSLNQGYQETQYF
TRBJ2-7	TRBD1	.	TRBV30	TGTGCCTGGAGTGGGGGGACAGGGAGCTCCTACGAGCAGTACTTC	CAWSGGTGSSYEQYF
TRBJ2-3	TRBD1	few	TRBV29-1	TGCAGCGTTGCGCCAGGGGGCGGGGATACGCAGTATTTT	CSVAPGGGDTQYF
TRBJ2-3	TRBD1	few	TRBV29-1	TGCAGCGCAATTCCGGGACAGGGCCCCACAGATACGCAGTATTTT	CSAIPGQGPTDTQYF
TRBJ2-5	.	.	TRBV5-1	TGCGCCAGCAGTCCTAGTGTGTCAGAGACCCAGTACTTC	CASSPSVSETQYF
TRBJ2-3	TRBD2	.	TRBV7-3	TGTGCCAGCAGCCGTAGCGGGGGGGTGGTAGATACGCAGTATTTT	CASSRSGGVVDTQYF
TRBJ2-4	.	once	TRBV28	TGTGCCAGCAGTCCCGGGGGGCCCGGGTTTGGTGGCATTCAGTACTTC	CASSPGGPGFGGIQYF
TRBJ2-3	TRBD2	.	TRBV11-3	TGTGCCAGCAGCCCCGGGACTAGCGGGGACACAGATACGCAGTATTTT	CASSPGTSGDTDTQYF
TRBJ1-4	.	.	TRBV18	TGTGCCAGCTGGAGGGGTGATGAAGAAAAACTGTTTTTT	CASWRGDEEKLFF
TRBJ2-1	TRBD2	.	TRBV6-1	TGTGCCAGCAGTGCGTCGGCTAGCGGGGCCTACAATGAGCAGTTCTTC	CASSASASGAYNEQFF
TRBJ1-1	TRBD1	.	TRBV28	TGTGCCAGCAGTTTGATACAGGGGGTGAACACTGAAGCTTTCTTT	CASSLIQGVNTEAFF
TRBJ1-2	.	.	TRBV9	TGTGCCAGCAGCCCCTTGGGAGGGCCCTATGGCTACACCTTC	CASSPLGGPYGYTF
TRBJ2-3	TRBD1	.	TRBV27	TGTGCCAGCAGTATCGGGACAGACACAGATACGCAGTATTTT	CASSIGTDTDTQYF
TRBJ2-3	.	.	TRBV19	TGTGCCACCCGACAGTTGGGCACAGATACGCAGTATTTT	CATRQLGTDTQYF
TRBJ2-7	.	.	TRBV19	TGTGCCAGTAGTATTACTAGCAAGTACGAGCAGTACTTC	CASSITSKYEQYF
TRBJ1-1	.	.	TRBV7-9	TGTGCCAGCAGCCTTCGGGGAGATGAAGCTTTCTTT	CASSLRGDEAFF
TRBJ1-2	TRBD1	once	TRBV5-1	TGCGCCAGCAGCTCTGGACAGGGGGGTGGCTACACCTTC	CASSSGQGGGYTF
TRBJ2-2	.	.	TRBV7-6	TGTGCCAGCAGCTTAGCGCGGTTCACCGGGGAGCTGTTTTTT	CASSLARFTGELFF
TRBJ2-1	TRBD2	.	TRBV12-3/TRBV12-4	TGTGCCAGCAGTTGGGGGGGCTACAATGAGCAGTTCTTC	CASSWGGYNEQFF
TRBJ2-1	TRBD1	once	TRBV13	TGTGCCAGCAGCTCAGACAGGGGAAATGAGCAGTTCTTC	CASSSDRGNEQFF
TRBJ1-2	TRBD1	.	TRBV11-2	TGTGCCAGCAGCCGGGACAGGGTCGACTATGGCTACACCTTC	CASSRDRVDYGYTF
TRBJ1-6	TRBD1	.	TRBV18	TGTGCCAGCTCACCACTCGGACAGGGGAATTCACCCCTCCACTTT	CASSPLGQGNSPLHF
TRBJ2-1	TRBD2	.	TRBV7-9	TGTGCCAGCAGCCGGACTAGCGGGAGGGCCTCACGTTACAATGAGCAGTTCTTC	CASSRTSGRASRYNEQFF
TRBJ2-7	TRBD1	.	TRBV5-6	TGTGCCAGCAGCCACGGACAGGGGGTCAACGAGCAGTACTTC	CASSHGQGVNEQYF
TRBJ2-1	TRBD2	.	TRBV3-1/TRBV3-2	TGTGCCAGCAGCCGGGCGGGAGGCGACATAAGGGATGAGCAGTTCTTC	CASSRAGGDIRDEQFF
TRBJ2-7	TRBD1	.	TRBV5-1	TGCGCCAGCAGCCGACAGGGGGTACCTGGAGAGCAGTACTTC	CASSRQGVPGEQYF
TRBJ1-4	TRBD1	.	TRBV7-4	TGTGCCAGCAGCTTATCCTTTTGGGACAGGGCGACTAATGAAAAACTGTTTTTT	CASSLSFWDRATNEKLFF
TRBJ2-5	.	.	TRBV27	TGTGCCACCAGAGGGACATTCCGACGGACCCAGTACTTC	CATRGTFRRTQYF
TRBJ1-6	.	once	TRBV2	TGTGCCAGCAGTGAGACCGAGGTTTGGAATTCACCCCTCCACTTT	CASSETEVWNSPLHF
TRBJ2-5	TRBD1	.	TRBV19	TGTGCCAGTAGTATCCGACAGGGGGTAGGGTCCCAGTACTTC	CASSIRQGVGSQYF
TRBJ1-1	.	.	TRBV21-1	TGTGCCAGCAGCAAATCGGGCGGGGCGCGGAGCACTGAAGCTTTCTTT	CASSKSGGARSTEAFF
TRBJ2-2	TRBD2	.	TRBV5-4	TGTGCCAGCAGCTTGAGCGGGGGGCGCGGCACCGGGGAGCTGTTTTTT	CASSLSGGRGTGELFF
TRBJ1-4	TRBD1	.	TRBV3-1/TRBV3-2	TGTGCCAGCAGCCGTATGGGGGCAGGGGGTGAAAAACTGTTTTTT	CASSRMGAGGEKLFF
TRBJ1-1	TRBD1	once	TRBV4-3	TGCGCCAGCAGCCAATCCACAGGGGCGAACACTGAAGCTTTCTTT	CASSQSTGANTEAFF
TRBJ1-5	TRBD1	.	TRBV19	TGTGCCAGTAGTGACAGGGGGTTAGGTATAAGCAATCAGCCCCAGCATTTT	CASSDRGLGISNQPQHF
TRBJ2-7	TRBD1	.	TRBV6-1	TGTGCCAGCAGTAGGGGGGACAGGACTTACTACGAGCAGTACTTC	CASSRGDRTYYEQYF
TRBJ2-5	TRBD2	.	TRBV28	TGTGCCAGCAGTGTCCCCACCGGCGGGAGAGAAGAGACCCAGTACTTC	CASSVPTGGREETQYF
TRBJ1-2	TRBD1	.	TRBV19	TGTGCCAGTAGTACGGACCGGGACAGGATCTATGGCTACACCTTC	CASSTDRDRIYGYTF
TRBJ2-3	.	.	TRBV27	TGTGCCAGCCGCTTCTCCGGGGGATACACAGATACGCAGTATTTT	CASRFSGGYTDTQYF
TRBJ1-1	TRBD1	.	TRBV24-1	TGTGCCACCAGTGACCACTTCGACAGGGAGGCTGAAGCTTTCTTT	CATSDHFDREAEAFF
TRBJ1-4	TRBD1	.	TRBV19	TGTGCCAGTAGCAACAGGGGGCGCGAAAAACTGTTTTTT	CASSNRGREKLFF
TRBJ1-1	.	.	TRBV6-5	TGTGCCAGCTGTCGCCAAGGGGTTACTGAAGCTTTCTTT	CASCRQGVTEAFF
TRBJ2-1	.	.	TRBV7-3	TGTGCCAGCAGCTTGGGCCCATACAATGAGCAGTTCTTC	CASSLGPYNEQFF
TRBJ2-7	.	few	TRBV6-5	TGTGCCAGCAGTCGGTCGCGGGGTCCCTACGAGCAGTACTTC	CASSRSRGPYEQYF
TRBJ2-2	.	.	TRBV5-1	TGCGCCAGCAGCTTCCAGTCAAACACCGGGGAGCTGTTTTTT	CASSFQSNTGELFF
TRBJ2-7	.	.	TRBV7-2	TGTGCCAGCAGATCCCTGGACTCTTACGAGCAGTACTTC	CASRSLDSYEQYF
TRBJ2-7	.	.	TRBV6-2/TRBV6-3	TGTGCCAGCAGTTACCCCACAGGGGGGGCTTCCTACGAGCAGTACTTC	CASSYPTGGASYEQYF
TRBJ2-7	.	.	TRBV20-1	TGCAGTGCTCCGGACAGCTACGAGCAGTACTTC	CSAPDSYEQYF
TRBJ2-2	TRBD2	.	TRBV2	TGTGCCAGCAGTGGCGGGACTAGCCGCGCCCGGGAGCTGTTTTTT	CASSGGTSRARELFF
TRBJ1-2	.	.	TRBV14	TGTGCCAGCAGCCAAGGGCAGGGCTTCGGTGGCTACACCTTC	CASSQGQGFGGYTF
TRBJ2-2	TRBD1	.	TRBV7-3	TGTGCCAGCAGCTCAATACCGACAGGGCTCACCGGGGAGCTGTTTTTT	CASSSIPTGLTGELFF
TRBJ1-5	.	many	TRBV12-3/TRBV12-4	TGTGCCAGCCGGGGGGACAATGCGCCCCAGCATTTT	CASRGDNAPQHF
TRBJ1-5	.	.	TRBV2	TGTGCCAGCAGGGGGGACATCCCTAGCAATCAGCCCCAGCATTTT	CASRGDIPSNQPQHF
TRBJ1-6	.	.	TRBV7-9	TGTGCCAGCAGCTCCCCGACGGGTGGAAATTCACCCCTCCACTTT	CASSSPTGGNSPLHF
TRBJ2-1	TRBD2	.	TRBV9	TGTGCCAGCAGTTTGCTAGCGGGAGGGTACAATGAGCAGTTCTTC	CASSLLAGGYNEQFF
TRBJ2-7	.	.	TRBV5-1	TGCGCCAGCAGCTTAAACTCGAACTACGAGCAGTACTTC	CASSLNSNYEQYF
TRBJ2-5	TRBD2	.	TRBV30	TGTGCCTGCGAGACTAGCGCGACGGGGACCCAGTACTTC	CACETSATGTQYF
TRBJ2-1	.	.	TRBV27	TGTGCCAGCAGTTTCCGGGGAGTCGTCTACAATGAGCAGTTCTTC	CASSFRGVVYNEQFF
TRBJ1-1	TRBD1	.	TRBV28	TGTGCCAGCAGTTTACTACAGGGGGCCACTGAAGCTTTCTTT	CASSLLQGATEAFF